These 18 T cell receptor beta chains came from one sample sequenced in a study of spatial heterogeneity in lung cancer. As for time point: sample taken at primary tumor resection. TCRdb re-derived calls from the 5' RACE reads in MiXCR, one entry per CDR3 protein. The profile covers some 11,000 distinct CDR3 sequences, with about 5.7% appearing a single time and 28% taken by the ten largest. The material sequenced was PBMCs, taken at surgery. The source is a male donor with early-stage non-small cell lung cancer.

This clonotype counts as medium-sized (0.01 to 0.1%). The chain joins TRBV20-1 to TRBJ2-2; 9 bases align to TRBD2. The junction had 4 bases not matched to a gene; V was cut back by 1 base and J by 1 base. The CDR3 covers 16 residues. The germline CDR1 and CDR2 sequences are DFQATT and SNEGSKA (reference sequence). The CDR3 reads CSARGASGMNTGELFF. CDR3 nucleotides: TGCAGTGCTAGAGGTGCTAGCGGGATGAACACCGGGGAGCTGTTTTTT.

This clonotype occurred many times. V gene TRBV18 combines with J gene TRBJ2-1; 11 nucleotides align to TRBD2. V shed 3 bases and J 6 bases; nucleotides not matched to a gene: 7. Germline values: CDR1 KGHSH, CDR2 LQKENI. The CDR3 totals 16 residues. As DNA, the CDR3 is TGTGCCAGCTCACCCTCCCCCACTAGCGGGGGCAATGAGCAGTTCTTC. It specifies CASSPSPTSGGNEQFF.

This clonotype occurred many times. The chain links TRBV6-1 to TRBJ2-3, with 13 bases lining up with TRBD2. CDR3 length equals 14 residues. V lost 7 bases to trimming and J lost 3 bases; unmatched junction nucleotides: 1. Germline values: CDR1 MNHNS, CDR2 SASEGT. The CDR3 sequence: CASKTSGGTDTQYF. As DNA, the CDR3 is TGTGCCAGCAAGACTAGCGGGGGGACAGATACGCAGTATTTT.

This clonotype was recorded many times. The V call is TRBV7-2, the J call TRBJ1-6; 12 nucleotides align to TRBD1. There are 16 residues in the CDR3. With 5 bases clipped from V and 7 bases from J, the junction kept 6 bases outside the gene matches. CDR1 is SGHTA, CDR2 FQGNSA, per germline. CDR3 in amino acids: CASSHRDRGPNSPLHF. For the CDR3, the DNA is TGTGCCAGCAGCCACCGGGACAGGGGGCCCAATTCACCCCTCCACTTT.

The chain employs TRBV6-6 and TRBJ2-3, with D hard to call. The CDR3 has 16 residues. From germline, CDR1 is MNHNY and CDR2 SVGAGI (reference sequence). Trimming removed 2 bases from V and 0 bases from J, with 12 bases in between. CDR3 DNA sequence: TGTGCCAGCAGTTACAGGGTAGGACGGAGCACAGATACGCAGTATTTT. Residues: CASSYRVGRSTDTQYF.

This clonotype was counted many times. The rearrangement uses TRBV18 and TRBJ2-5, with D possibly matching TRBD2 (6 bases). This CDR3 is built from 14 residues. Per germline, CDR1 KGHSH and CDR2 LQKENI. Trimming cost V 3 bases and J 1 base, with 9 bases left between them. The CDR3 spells CASSPRDFQETQYF. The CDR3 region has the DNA TGTGCCAGCTCACCCCGGGACTTCCAAGAGACCCAGTACTTC. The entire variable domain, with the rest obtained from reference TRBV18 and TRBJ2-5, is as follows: NAGVMQNPRHLVRRRGQEARLRCSPMKGHSHVYWYRQLPEEGLKFMVYLQKENIIDESGMPKERFSAEFPKEGPSILRIQQVVRGDSAAYFCASSPRDFQETQYFGPGTRLLVL.

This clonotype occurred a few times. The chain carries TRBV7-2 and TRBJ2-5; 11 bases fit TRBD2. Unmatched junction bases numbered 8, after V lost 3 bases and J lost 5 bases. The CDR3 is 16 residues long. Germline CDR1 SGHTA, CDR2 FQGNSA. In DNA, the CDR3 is TGTGCCAGCAGCTTGACTAGCGGGATAGCACTGGAGACCCAGTACTTC. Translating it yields CASSLTSGIALETQYF.

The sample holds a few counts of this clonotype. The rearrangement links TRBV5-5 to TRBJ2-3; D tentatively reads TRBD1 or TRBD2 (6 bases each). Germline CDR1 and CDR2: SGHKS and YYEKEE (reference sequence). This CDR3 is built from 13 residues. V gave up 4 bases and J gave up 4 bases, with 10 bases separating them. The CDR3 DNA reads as TGTGCCAGCAGCCCCGGGGGCCCAGATACGCAGTATTTT. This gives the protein CASSPGGPDTQYF.

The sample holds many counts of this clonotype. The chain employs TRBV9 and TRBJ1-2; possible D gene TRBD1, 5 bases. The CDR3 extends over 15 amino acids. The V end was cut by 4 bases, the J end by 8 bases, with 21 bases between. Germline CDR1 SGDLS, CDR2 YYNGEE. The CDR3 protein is CASSPYLITGDGYTF. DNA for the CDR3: TGTGCCAGCAGCCCCTACCTTATAACAGGTGACGGCTACACCTTC.

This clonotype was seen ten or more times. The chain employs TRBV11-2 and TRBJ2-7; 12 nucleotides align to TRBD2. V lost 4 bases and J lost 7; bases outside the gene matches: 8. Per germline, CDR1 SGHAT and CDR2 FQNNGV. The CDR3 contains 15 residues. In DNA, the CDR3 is TGTGCCAGCAGCTACGGACTAGCGGGATTTAAGGAGCAGTACTTC. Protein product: CASSYGLAGFKEQYF. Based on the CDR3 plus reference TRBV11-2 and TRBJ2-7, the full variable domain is EAGVAQSPRYKIIEKRQSVAFWCNPISGHATLYWYQQILGQGPKLLIQFQNNGVVDDSQLPKDRFSAERLKGVDSTLKIQPAKLEDSAVYLCASSYGLAGFKEQYFGPGTRLTVT.

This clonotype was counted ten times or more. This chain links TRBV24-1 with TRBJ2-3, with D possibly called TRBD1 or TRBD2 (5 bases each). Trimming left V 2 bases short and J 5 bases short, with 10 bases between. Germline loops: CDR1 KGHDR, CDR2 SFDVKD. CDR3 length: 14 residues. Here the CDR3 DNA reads TGTGCCACCAGTGATTGGGGGAGCGGAGATACGCAGTATTTT. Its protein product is CATSDWGSGDTQYF.

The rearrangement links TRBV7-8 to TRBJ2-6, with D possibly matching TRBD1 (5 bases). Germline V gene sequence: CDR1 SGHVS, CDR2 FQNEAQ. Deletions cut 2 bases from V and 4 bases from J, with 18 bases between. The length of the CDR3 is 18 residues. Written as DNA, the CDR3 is TGTGCCAGCAGCTTACCCTACAGGTTCCAGAGGGGGGCCAACGTCCTGACTTTC. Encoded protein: CASSLPYRFQRGANVLTF.

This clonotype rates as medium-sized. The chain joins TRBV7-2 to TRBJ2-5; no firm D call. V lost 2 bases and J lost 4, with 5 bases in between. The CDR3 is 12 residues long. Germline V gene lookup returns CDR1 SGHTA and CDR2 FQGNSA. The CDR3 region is CASSLYIETQYF. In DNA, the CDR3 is TGTGCCAGCAGCTTATATATAGAGACCCAGTACTTC.

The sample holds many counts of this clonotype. The DNA of the CDR3 is TGCAGTGCACCGTCGGGGGCCACTGAAGCTTTCTTT. Amino acid sequence: CSAPSGATEAFF. The chain is built from TRBV20-1 and TRBJ1-1, with D perhaps TRBD1 (6 bases). In germline, CDR1 is DFQATT, CDR2 SNEGSKA (reference sequence). The V end lost 6 bases, the J end lost 4 bases, and 12 bases lay between the germline ends. This CDR3 is built from 12 residues.

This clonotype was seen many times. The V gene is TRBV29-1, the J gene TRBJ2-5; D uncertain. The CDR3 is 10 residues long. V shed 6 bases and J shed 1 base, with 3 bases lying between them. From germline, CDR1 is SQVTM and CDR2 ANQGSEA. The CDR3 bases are TGCAGCGTCCTCCAAGAGACCCAGTACTTC. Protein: CSVLQETQYF.

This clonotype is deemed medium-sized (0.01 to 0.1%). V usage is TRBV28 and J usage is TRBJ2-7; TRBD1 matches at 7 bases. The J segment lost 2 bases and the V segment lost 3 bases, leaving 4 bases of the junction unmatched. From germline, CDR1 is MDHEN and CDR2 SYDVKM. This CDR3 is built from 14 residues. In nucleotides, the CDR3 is TGTGCCAGCAGTTTCAGAGGACAGGCCTACGAGCAGTACTTC. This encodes CASSFRGQAYEQYF.

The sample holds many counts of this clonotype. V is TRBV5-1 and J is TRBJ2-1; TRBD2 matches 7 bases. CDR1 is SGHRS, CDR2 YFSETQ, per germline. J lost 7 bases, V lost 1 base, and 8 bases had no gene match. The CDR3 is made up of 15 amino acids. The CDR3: CASSLSGRGENEQFF. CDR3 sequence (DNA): TGCGCCAGCAGCTTGTCGGGGAGGGGAGAGAATGAGCAGTTCTTC.

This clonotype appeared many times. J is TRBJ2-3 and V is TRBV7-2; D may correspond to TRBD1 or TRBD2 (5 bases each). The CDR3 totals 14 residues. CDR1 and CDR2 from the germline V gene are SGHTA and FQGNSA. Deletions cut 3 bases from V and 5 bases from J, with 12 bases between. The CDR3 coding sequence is TGTGCCAGCAGCTTGTCGGGGCCTAAAGATACGCAGTATTTT. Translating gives CASSLSGPKDTQYF.